This T cell receptor beta chain comes out of a study of blood T cell repertoires in COVID-19. On the study more broadly: Some COVID-19 samples were acute and others convalescent; all came from the United States, Italy and Spain.

Germline V gives CDR1 LNHDA, CDR2 SQIVND (reference sequence). V was shortened by 3 bases and J by 0 bases, with 6 bases between the two germline ends. This CDR3 region has 14 residues. Only in-frame clones appear in the TCRdb table, and some are missing; sequencing was by immunoSEQ multiplex PCR. The table lists around 220,000 clones, under 95% of them singletons. J is TRBJ1-3 and V is TRBV19; D call uncertain. The receptor comes from a woman younger than 30 who had recovered from COVID-19. Input material: PBMCs or T cells enriched from blood (not recorded which). CDR3 sequence reads: CASSMQISGNTIYF. In nucleotides, the CDR3 is TGTGCCAGTAGTATGCAGATCTCTGGAAACACCATATATTTT.